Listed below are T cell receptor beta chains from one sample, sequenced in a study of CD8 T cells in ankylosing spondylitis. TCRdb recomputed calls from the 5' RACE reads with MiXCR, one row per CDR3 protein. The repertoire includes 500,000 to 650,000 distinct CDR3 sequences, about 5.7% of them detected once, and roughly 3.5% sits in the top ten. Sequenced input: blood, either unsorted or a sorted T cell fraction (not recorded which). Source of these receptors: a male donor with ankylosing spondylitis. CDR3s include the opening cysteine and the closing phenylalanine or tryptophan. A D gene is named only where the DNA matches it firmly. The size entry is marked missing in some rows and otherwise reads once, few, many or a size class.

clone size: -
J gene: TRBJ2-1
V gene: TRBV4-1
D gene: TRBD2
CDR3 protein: CASSLPGSGGMNEQFF
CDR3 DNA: TGCGCCAGCAGCTTACCGGGTAGCGGGGGTATGAATGAGCAGTTCTTC

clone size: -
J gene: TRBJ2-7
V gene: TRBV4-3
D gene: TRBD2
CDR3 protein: CASSPRGLGSYEQYF
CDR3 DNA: TGCGCCAGCAGCCCGCGGGGGTTGGGCTCCTACGAGCAGTACTTC

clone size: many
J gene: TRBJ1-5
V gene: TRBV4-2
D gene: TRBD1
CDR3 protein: CASSQSGTGRNQPQHF
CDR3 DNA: TGTGCCAGCAGCCAATCCGGGACAGGGCGCAATCAGCCCCAGCATTTT

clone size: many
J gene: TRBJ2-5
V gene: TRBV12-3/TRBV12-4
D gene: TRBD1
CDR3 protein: CATNDRGRDETQYF
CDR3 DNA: TGTGCCACCAACGACAGGGGGCGAGATGAGACCCAGTACTTC

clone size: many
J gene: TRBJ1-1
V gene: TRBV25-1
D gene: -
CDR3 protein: CASSESARGGTEAFF
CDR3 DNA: TGTGCCAGCAGTGAATCTGCGAGGGGGGGAACTGAAGCTTTCTTT

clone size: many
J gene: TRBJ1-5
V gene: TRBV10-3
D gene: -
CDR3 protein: CAISEFGEHQPQHF
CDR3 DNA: TGTGCCATCAGTGAGTTTGGGGAGCATCAGCCCCAGCATTTT

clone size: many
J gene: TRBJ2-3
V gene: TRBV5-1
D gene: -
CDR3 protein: CASSDGTFNTDTQYF
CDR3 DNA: TGCGCCAGCAGCGACGGGACCTTCAACACAGATACGCAGTATTTT

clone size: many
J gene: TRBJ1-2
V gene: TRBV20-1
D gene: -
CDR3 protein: CSARRPMKGYTF
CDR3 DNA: TGCAGTGCTAGGAGGCCAATGAAGGGCTACACCTTC

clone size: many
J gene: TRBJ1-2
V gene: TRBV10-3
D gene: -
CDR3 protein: CAISESLPAHGYTF
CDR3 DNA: TGTGCCATCAGTGAGTCGCTCCCTGCACATGGCTACACCTTC

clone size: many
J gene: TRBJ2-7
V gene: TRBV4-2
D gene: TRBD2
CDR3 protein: CASSQDGRGLAGVTGEQYF
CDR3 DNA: TGTGCCAGCAGCCAAGATGGCCGCGGACTAGCGGGAGTGACGGGCGAGCAGTACTTC

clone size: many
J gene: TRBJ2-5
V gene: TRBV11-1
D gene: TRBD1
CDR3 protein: CASSTTGEATQYF
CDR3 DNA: TGTGCCAGCAGCACGACAGGGGAAGCGACCCAGTACTTC

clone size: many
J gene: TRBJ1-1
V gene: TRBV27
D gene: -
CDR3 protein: CASSFGRAGTEAFF
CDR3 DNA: TGTGCCAGCAGTTTTGGCAGGGCGGGCACTGAAGCTTTCTTT

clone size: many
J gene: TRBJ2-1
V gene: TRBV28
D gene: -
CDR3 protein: CASTLLDRYNEQFF
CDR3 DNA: TGTGCCAGCACCTTACTGGACAGATACAATGAGCAGTTCTTC

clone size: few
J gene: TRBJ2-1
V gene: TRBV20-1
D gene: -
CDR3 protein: CSARDRGSAYNEQFF
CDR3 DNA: TGCAGTGCTAGAGATCGGGGGAGTGCCTACAATGAGCAGTTCTTC

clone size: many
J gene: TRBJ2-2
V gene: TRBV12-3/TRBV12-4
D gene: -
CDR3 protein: CASSWSSEDTGELFF
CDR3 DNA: TGTGCCAGCAGTTGGTCCTCCGAGGACACCGGGGAGCTGTTTTTT

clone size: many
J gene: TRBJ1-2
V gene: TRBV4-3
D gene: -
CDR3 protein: CASSQEEGYGYTF
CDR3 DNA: TGCGCCAGCAGCCAAGAGGAGGGATATGGCTACACCTTC

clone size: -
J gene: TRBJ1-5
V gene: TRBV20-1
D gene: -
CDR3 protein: CSAIGTSNQPQHF
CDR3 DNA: TGCAGTGCTATCGGCACGAGCAATCAGCCCCAGCATTTT

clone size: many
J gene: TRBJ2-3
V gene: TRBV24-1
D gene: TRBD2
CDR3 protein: CATSDTIAGSTDTQYF
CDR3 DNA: TGTGCCACCAGTGACACCATAGCGGGAAGCACAGATACGCAGTATTTT

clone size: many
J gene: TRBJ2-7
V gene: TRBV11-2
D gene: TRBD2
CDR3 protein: CASSRLTSGRFAEQYF
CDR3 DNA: TGTGCCAGCAGCAGACTGACTAGCGGGAGATTTGCCGAGCAGTACTTC

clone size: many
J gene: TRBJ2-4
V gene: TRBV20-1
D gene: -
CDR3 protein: CSALAGSNIQYF
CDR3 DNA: TGCAGTGCCCTGGCGGGGTCTAACATTCAGTACTTC